This T cell receptor beta chain was identified during a study of cytomegalovirus exposure and HLA in healthy donors (dated by TCRdb to 2016 to 2017). Study-wide context: According to an earlier analysis of several hundred of the donors, 150 million to 200 million T cells yielded some 120 million unique TCR beta sequences and 276 Gb of sequence data. Four to six DR-DQ haplotypes were handled as single units for association and clustering, since linkage in the cohort was strong. A later genetic analysis used genome-wide SNP genotypes for about 60% of the 666 donors, treating that subset as a discovery cohort. Among the roughly 380 genotyped donors, more than 70% belonged to the genetic ancestry cluster associated with self-reported Caucasian donors. The study aimed to test whether signatures of past pathogen exposure could be identified by cataloging public T cell receptors. Alongside the repertoire data, information on donor age, sex, ethnicity and CMV serostatus was compiled. Every repertoire in the discovery cohort had been generated on one and the same sequencing platform. The number of donors typed differed by locus, with about 629-640 for A, B, C, DRB1 and DQB1, roughly 520 for DQA1, approximately 570 for DPA1, and under 490 for DPB1. Class I and class II HLA loci were covered by the typing at four-digit resolution. To decide whether each TCR beta V gene segment behaved as functional or pseudogenic, an earlier analysis of fewer than 750 of the donors relied on high-throughput TCR beta sequencing. Roughly 300 gigabases of sequencing data and 70 million to 100 million unique TCR sequences made up an early release that covered approximately 700 HLA-typed donors. The T cell repertoires of some 670 subjects were profiled by immunosequencing and related to cytomegalovirus serostatus. In addition to the first cohort of 666 subjects, a separate validation cohort of over 90 different subjects was used. A later analysis re-examined previously published TCR beta repertoires from 610 or so donors and added high-resolution HLA genotyping to investigate patterns of TCR occurrence. Among around 400 genotyped donors of the cohort, an average of roughly 230,000 unique TCR beta nucleotide sequences was sequenced per donor, of which roughly 18% were non-productive. The later analysis used no new phenotypic data to find candidate immune exposures, relying instead on TCR beta sequences and their occurrence across donors. High-throughput TCR immunosequencing, statistical association of individual TCRs with disease status, and machine learning were combined to predict cytomegalovirus infection status. Summary of the overall study and its limitations: In a later analysis, the rate of TCR association differed among HLA loci, with DRB1 alleles having the most associated TCRs and HLA-C alleles having the fewest. A later genetic analysis associated a missense DCLRE1C variant with V-gene and J-gene trimming of TCR beta chains, and an independent cohort replicated the association. In vitro tests confirmed that a few of the cytomegalovirus-associated TCR beta chains recognize cytomegalovirus antigens. A later analysis associated approximately 17,000 TCR beta sequences with specific HLA alleles at a false discovery rate of 0.05. Because counts were too low, seventeen rarely observed V segments, including chromosome 9 orphons, were excluded from the earlier analysis of fewer than 650 of the donors. Because some donors lacked HLA typing at each locus, the association tests relied only on the typed subset. Most TCR sequences were seen in very few donors, while some public TCRs were found in many individuals. In both the original and validation cohorts, the classifier was reported to diagnose cytomegalovirus status with high specificity and sensitivity. According to a later analysis, parvovirus B19, influenza, CMV and Epstein-Barr virus appeared linked to several top co-occurrence clusters. Linkage disequilibrium might explain the correlated functional status among segregating V segments, but an unknown experimental factor could not be excluded. Immune exposure information for the cohort was limited to CMV serostatus. The cohort was sequenced for TCR beta chains only, and without alpha or paired-chain data the features that could be detected were limited. Because the 87-base-pair reads could not distinguish some IMGT-functional V segments, including TRBV6-2 and TRBV6-3, those segments were excluded. When HLA alleles, especially DR and DQ, strongly co-occurred, attributing TCR associations to individual alleles was difficult. Presence/absence analyses assumed roughly uniform sequencing depth across donors, an assumption that may not hold. The authors suggested that the approach could potentially be generalized to other disease states and immunological phenotypes. In a later analysis, HLA-associated TCR beta chains were found to be more clonally expanded and to have lower generation probabilities than equally common non-associated chains. In an earlier analysis of more than 450 of the donors, most TCR beta V segments were observed in productive rearrangements about 90% or about 30% of the time, broadly matching IMGT annotations. In a later analysis, most CMV-associated TCR beta chains were found to appear HLA-restricted, with HLA associations seemingly driven largely by CMV exposure. A cluster of highly shared sequence variants was judged likely to be a technical artifact of the sequencing pipeline. A further reported finding was that TCR beta sequences accurately predicted the HLA-A and HLA-B alleles for most subjects in the first cohort. In the study, about 150 TCR beta chains were listed as associated with cytomegalovirus. In a later genetic analysis, fewer N-insertions in productive TCRs were reported among donors in an Asian-associated ancestry cluster than the roughly 700-donor mean.

CDR3 length: 13 amino acids, cysteine to phenylalanine. This entry keeps only the CDR3 DNA: 39 bases, framed from base 1. V is pared back by 3 bases and J by 4 bases, with 10 bases lying between the germline termini. CDR1 and CDR2 are drawn from the germline V gene (reference sequence): MNHNY, SVGAGI. Library preparation employed the immunoSEQ multiplex PCR assay. The multiplex PCR relied on a mix of 60 forward primers for TCR Vbeta segments and 13 reverse primers for TCR Jbeta segments. The CDR3 region of rearranged TCR beta genes was amplified from genomic DNA with a multiplex PCR assay. The amplified TCR beta libraries were sequenced on the Illumina HiSeq System as 87-base-pair reads. The authors' pipeline ran thus. A later analysis tallied 75 million to 85 million unique TCR beta chains across the 666 repertoires, and about 12 million of those chains were shared by two or more donors. To remove PCR and sequencing errors, raw reads were error-corrected and collapsed into unique sequences using a nearest-neighbor algorithm that merged closely related sequences. To assign V, D and J gene segments, CDR3 sequences were aligned to IMGT reference sequences. For a sequence to be retained, a match of at least six nucleotides to both a V gene segment and a J gene segment was required. Rearrangements were classified as productive when the CDR3 lacked stop codons and remained in frame with V and J, and all other rearrangements were classified as non-productive. CDR3 was defined according to IMGT convention as the region running from the second conserved V-encoded cysteine to the conserved J-encoded phenylalanine. In an earlier analysis of around 570 of the donors, sequences lacking an unambiguous match to a single V gene segment were excluded. An earlier analysis of some 610 of the donors called V segments functional above 56.7% productive rearrangements and segregating when the between-donor standard deviation exceeded 5%. A statistical classification framework was built to diagnose cytomegalovirus status from the catalog of TCR beta chain sequences. V and J gene assignment, in a later analysis, came from comparing TCR nucleotide sequences with IMGT/GENE-DB human TR gene sequences. The TCRdist pipeline was used in a later analysis to assign CDR3 sequences and most-parsimonious VDJ recombination scenarios. In a later analysis, each TCR beta chain was defined by its CDR3 amino acid sequence together with its V-gene family, and reads lacking a unique V-gene family were excluded. In a later analysis, approximately 590 highly shared, low-generation-probability nucleotide sequences were removed to address suspected cross-contamination and a sequencing artifact. A later analysis calculated a clonal expansion index for each public chain from normalized within-repertoire ranks of inferred template counts. In a later analysis, generation probabilities were computed with a VDJ recombination model fitted to out-of-frame rearrangements, and the resulting probabilities were checked against IGoR. Hypergeometric tests were used in a later analysis to score TCR-TCR, TCR-HLA and TCR-CMV co-occurrence, with a repertoire-size bias correction applied to the TCR pairs. False discovery rates were estimated in a later analysis by permuting HLA or CMV assignments 20 times. In a later analysis, co-occurring TCRs were grouped using DBSCAN, and TCRdist sequence similarity was added for clustering within HLA-allele-positive subsets. For co-occurrence clustering, repertoires with fewer than 30,000 or more than 120,000 public chains were excluded, along with roughly 5 repertoires with anomalous nucleotide sharing. TCRdb provides this immuneACCESS table in a form limited to in-frame rearrangements. Some clones are lacking; in checked studies, under half of them reflect an unresolved V gene, and why the rest are absent is not known. That table supplies the V and J calls and clone size; D and trimming were determined from the DNA. This sample gives 150,000 to 200,000 clones in total; about four fifths of them show up just once. Of the sample, roughly 2.7% falls within the top ten clones.

The cohort was made up of 650 to 700 healthy bone marrow donors. At the time of sampling, all cohort members were nominally healthy, though unrecorded immune exposures were likely present. The donor was CMV seronegative and was included in the group of a few hundred seronegative cohort members. Each donor provided a peripheral blood sample, and peripheral blood mononuclear cells were used for TCR beta sequencing. Genomic DNA was extracted from the blood cell samples with the Qiagen DNeasy Blood Extraction Kit. For this clone: Its antigen target is currently unknown. No quality values exist for individual bases; no much larger clone is one base distant.

Specimen: PBMCs. This receptor chain uses TRBV6-6 and TRBJ2-7; the D gene identity is not certain. The TCR sequence derives from a female donor in good health and CMV-seronegative. The base sequence is TGTGCCAGCAGTTATCAGGAAACTTACGAGCAGTACTTC. Translated, this is CASSYQETYEQYF.